This entry lists 18 T cell receptor beta chains sequenced from one sample in a study of cytomegalovirus exposure and HLA in healthy donors. The PCR ran on 60 Vbeta and 13 Jbeta primers. TCRdb's table, derived via immunoSEQ multiplex PCR, lists solely in-frame clones and lacks some. The data contain about 160,000 clones, 60% to 70% of them singletons. Sequencing was done on a sample of PBMCs. The receptors were gathered from an older woman in good health and CMV-seropositive.

V and J are TRBV4-1 and TRBJ1-1, with D possibly TRBD1 on 6 matching bases. This CDR3 spans 12 amino acids. The V and J ends lost 2 bases and 8 bases respectively, with 9 bases between them. Germline V gene lookup returns CDR1 MGHRA and CDR2 YSYEKL. The DNA for the CDR3 is TGCGCCAGCAGCCAAAGGGGGAAGGAAGCTTTCTTT. Translating it yields CASSQRGKEAFF.

J is TRBJ2-2 and V is TRBV4-1; TRBD2 matches 8 bases. The V segment lost 4 bases and the J segment 5 bases; nucleotides outside the gene matches: 18. Germline CDR1 is MGHRA and CDR2 is YSYEKL. This CDR3 region has 19 residues. The CDR3 reads CASSPAGKKAGGRTGELFF. The CDR3 DNA reads TGCGCCAGCAGCCCCGCCGGGAAAAAGGCGGGAGGAAGGACCGGGGAGCTGTTTTTT.

On this clone: The junction and the germline gene differ at one end; a read error may be behind it. The V and J genes are TRBV7-7 and TRBJ2-5; 7 positions match TRBD2. This CDR3 has 15 residues. Germline V CDR1 and CDR2: SSHAT, FNYEAQ (reference sequence). CDR3: CASSLTGTKGETQYF. The CDR3 DNA reads as TGTGCTAGCAGCTTAACCGGGACTAAGGGGGAGACCCAGTACTTC.

The CDR3 DNA follows: TGTGCCAGTGAGAAGGGCCCGATACAGGGGGCGAATGAGCAGTTCTTC. Its translation: CASEKGPIQGANEQFF. V gene TRBV19 combines with J gene TRBJ2-1; 9 positions agree with TRBD1. Germline CDR1 is LNHDA and CDR2 is SQIVND (reference sequence). Losses at the gene ends were 8 bases for V and 7 bases for J; bases not matched to a gene: 15. The CDR3 sequence is 16 residues long.

This rearrangement joins TRBV5-6 to TRBJ1-5, with 7 bases fitting TRBD1. From germline, CDR1 is SGHDT and CDR2 YYEEEE. V lost 2 bases and J lost 0; bases outside the gene matches: 2. CDR3 length: 15 amino acids. The CDR3 DNA sequence: TGTGCCAGCAGCTTTAGACAGGGTAGCAATCAGCCCCAGCATTTT. Amino acids: CASSFRQGSNQPQHF. Supplemented by reference TRBV5-6 and TRBJ1-5, the full variable domain reads DAGVTQSPTHLIKTRGQQVTLRCSPKSGHDTVSWYQQALGQGPQFIFQYYEEEERQRGNFPDRFSGHQFPNYSSELNVNALLLGDSALYLCASSFRQGSNQPQHFGDGTRLSIL.

This clone turned up a few times. The chain uses TRBV10-3 and TRBJ2-7, with 7 bases aligning to TRBD1. The CDR3 is made up of 14 amino acids. Germline CDR1 ENHRY, CDR2 SYGVKD. Trimming at V came to 6 bases and at J to 4 bases, leaving 9 bases not matched to a gene. CDR3 sequence (DNA): TGTGCCATCAGACGGGACAGTTTGCCTTACGAGCAGTACTTC. This encodes CAIRRDSLPYEQYF.

A single count supports this clone. The CDR3 DNA follows: TGCGCCAGCAGCTTGGGGCCCCCCGGGGGCAATGAGCAGTTCTTC. This translates into CASSLGPPGGNEQFF. The chain uses TRBV5-1 and TRBJ2-1, with D perhaps matching TRBD2 (6 bases). Per germline, CDR1 SGHRS and CDR2 YFSETQ. The V and J ends lost 0 bases and 6 bases respectively, with 13 bases between them. The CDR3 covers 15 residues.

The chain carries TRBV29-1 and TRBJ2-1; 10 bases are a match to TRBD1. V trimming: 4 bases; J trimming: 6 bases; junction bases outside the gene matches: 6. The CDR3 is made up of 14 amino acids. Germline V gene data show CDR1 as SQVTM and CDR2 as ANQGSEA. The CDR3 sequence is CSVARQGASNEQFF. The CDR3 DNA reads TGCAGCGTTGCGAGACAGGGGGCGAGCAATGAGCAGTTCTTC.

J is TRBJ1-3 and V is TRBV18; TRBD1 aligns across 8 bases. The length of the CDR3 is 16 residues. CDR1 is KGHSH, CDR2 LQKENI, per germline. Trimming removed 4 bases from V and 1 base from J; junction bases left unmatched: 6. The CDR3 nucleotides are TGTGCCAGCTCACAGCAGGGGGCAACGTCTGGAAACACCATATATTTT. Its protein product is CASSQQGATSGNTIYF.

J is TRBJ2-7 and V is TRBV30; the D gene is possibly TRBD2 (5 bases). Germline V CDR1 and CDR2: GTSNPN, SVGIG (reference sequence). V lost 4 bases and J lost 0, with 7 bases in between. The CDR3 is 12 residues long. As DNA, the CDR3 is TGTGCCTGGACGGGAAGCTCCTACGAGCAGTACTTC. Translated, it gives CAWTGSSYEQYF.

The chain has TRBV12-5 and TRBJ1-5; D call uncertain. CDR3 size: 15 residues. The V end lost 2 bases, the J end lost 3 bases, and 11 bases lay between the germline ends. Germline V CDR1 and CDR2: LGHNT, FRNRAP. CDR3 coding DNA: TGTGCTAGTGGTTTGTCACAGACCCTCAATCAGCCCCAGCATTTT. Amino acids: CASGLSQTLNQPQHF.

The gene calls are TRBV5-1 and TRBJ2-1; TRBD1 might be the D (6 bases). The length of the CDR3 is 15 residues. Germline V gene data show CDR1 as SGHRS and CDR2 as YFSETQ. Trimming took off 4 bases at V and 6 bases at J, with 17 bases between the two ends. The CDR3 sequence is CASSETGTSFNEQFF. The DNA for the CDR3 is TGCGCCAGCAGCGAAACCGGGACATCATTCAATGAGCAGTTCTTC.

This clone appeared a few times. Because the CDR3 is missing its conserved closing phenylalanine or tryptophan, this is likely a read error. This chain joins TRBV5-6 and TRBJ2-7; 7 positions match TRBD2. The germline V gene encodes CDR1 SGHDT and CDR2 YYEEEE. The CDR3 runs 17 residues. With 2 bases clipped from V and 1 base from J, the junction kept 12 bases outside the gene matches. Here the CDR3 reads CASSFQVILAESYEQYL. CDR3 coding DNA: TGTGCCAGCAGCTTCCAGGTGATCCTAGCGGAATCCTACGAGCAGTACCTC.

V and J are TRBV28 and TRBJ2-1; D unclear. V lost 3 bases and J 5 bases, leaving 17 bases between the germline ends. Germline assignment: CDR1 MDHEN and CDR2 SYDVKM. The CDR3 is made up of 16 amino acids. The CDR3 sequence is CASSFPLERENNEQFF. In DNA, the CDR3 is TGTGCCAGCAGTTTTCCCCTGGAGAGAGAAAACAATGAGCAGTTCTTC.

The chain employs TRBV11-1 and TRBJ2-7; TRBD2 matches at 8 bases. J gave up 3 bases and V 5 bases, and 9 bases lay outside the gene matches. Germline-derived CDR1 and CDR2 are SGHAT and FQDESV (reference sequence). The CDR3 is 15 amino acids. In nucleotides, the CDR3 is TGTGCCAGCAGCCCCAGGCGACGGGAGGGCTACGAGCAGTACTTC. This encodes CASSPRRREGYEQYF.

V gene TRBV5-1 combines with J gene TRBJ2-6, with D hard to call. This CDR3 spans 15 amino acids. Germline values: CDR1 SGHRS, CDR2 YFSETQ. V was shortened by 0 bases and J by 2 bases, with 6 bases between the two germline ends. This chain's CDR3 is CASSLGAAGANVLTF. The CDR3 coding sequence is TGCGCCAGCAGCTTGGGGGCAGCTGGGGCCAACGTCCTGACTTTC. The variable domain in full, completed from reference TRBV5-1 and TRBJ2-6, reads KAGVTQTPRYLIKTRGQQVTLSCSPISGHRSVSWYQQTPGQGLQFLFEYFSETQRNKGNFPGRFSGRQFSNSRSEMNVSTLELGDSALYLCASSLGAAGANVLTFGAGSRLTVL.

This clone has a handful of counts. The chain uses TRBV10-3 and TRBJ1-2; 11 positions agree with TRBD1. The CDR3 is 18 amino acids. Looked up from germline, CDR1 is ENHRY and CDR2 is SYGVKD. V trimming: 2 bases; J trimming: 8 bases; junction bases outside the gene matches: 16. The CDR3 DNA is TGTGCCATCAGTGAGCCCCGGGACAGGGGGTTCTTGGAGTACGGCTACACCTTC. Protein product: CAISEPRDRGFLEYGYTF.

The rearrangement joins TRBV7-8 to TRBJ1-5; 9 bases align to TRBD1. The J segment lost 2 bases and the V segment lost 5 bases, leaving 22 bases of the junction unmatched. Germline CDR1 reads SGHVS; CDR2 reads FQNEAQ. The CDR3 totals 21 residues. CDR3 sequence: CASSKTLTSGTGRTGNQPQHF. The CDR3 DNA follows: TGTGCCAGCAGCAAAACATTGACATCCGGGACAGGGCGAACGGGCAATCAGCCCCAGCATTTT.